This entry lists 16 T cell receptor beta chains sequenced from one sample in a study of cytomegalovirus exposure and HLA in healthy donors. Primers for the PCR totalled 60 Vbeta and 13 Jbeta. Produced via immunoSEQ multiplex PCR; TCRdb's table is partial and in-frame only. This table has 150,000 to 200,000 clones, approximately 80% appearing once. Sequenced: PBMCs. These receptors originate from a boy younger than 10 in good health and CMV-seronegative.

The V gene is TRBV30, the J gene TRBJ2-1; possible D gene TRBD2, 6 bases. The V end was cut by 3 bases, the J end by 4 bases, with 16 bases between. The CDR3 runs 15 residues. CDR1 GTSNPN and CDR2 SVGIG come from the germline V gene (reference sequence). CDR3 DNA: TGTGCCTGGAGGGCTGGAGGGGCGGGATACAATGAGCAGTTCTTC. Translated: CAWRAGGAGYNEQFF.

The rearrangement joins TRBV14 to TRBJ1-4; D may be TRBD1 (5 bases). The germline V gene has CDR1 SGHDN and CDR2 FVKESK. Trimming shortened V by 0 bases and J by 8 bases, and 10 bases separated the two germline ends. The CDR3 extends over 14 amino acids. As DNA, the CDR3 is TGTGCCAGCAGCCAAGATCAGGGCCGGGAAAAACTGTTTTTT. The encoded protein is CASSQDQGREKLFF.

The chain's CDR3 is CASSLKVAGVWADTQYF. DNA of the CDR3: TGTGCCAGCAGCTTAAAGGTTGCGGGGGTATGGGCAGATACGCAGTATTTT. V and J are TRBV7-3 and TRBJ2-3, with 7 bases aligning to TRBD2. Per germline, CDR1 SGHTA and CDR2 FQGTGA. After removal of 1 base from V and 4 bases from J, the junction contained 11 bases not matched to a gene. There are 17 residues in the CDR3.

The chain employs TRBV29-1 and TRBJ2-3; TRBD2 matches at 10 bases. J gave up 6 bases and V 8 bases, and 20 bases lay outside the gene matches. The germline gives CDR1 SQVTM, CDR2 ANQGSEA. The CDR3 totals 17 residues. CDR3 in amino acids: CSTILAGVFREIDTQYF. CDR3 DNA sequence: TGCAGCACAATTCTAGCGGGAGTATTCCGGGAGATCGATACGCAGTATTTT.

This clone was recorded only once. The chain combines TRBV11-3 with TRBJ2-1; D remains unclear. CDR1 and CDR2 (germline): SGHNT, YENEEA. The CDR3 length is 13 residues. V lost 5 bases to trimming and J lost 10 bases, with 15 bases between them. CDR3 sequence reads: CASSLTRGEEQFF. The CDR3, as DNA: TGTGCCAGCAGCCTGACCAGAGGAGAAGAGCAGTTCTTC.

This chain joins TRBV10-3 and TRBJ1-1; no clear D gene. CDR1 ENHRY and CDR2 SYGVKD come from the germline V gene. The CDR3 runs to 15 residues. With 3 bases removed from V and 5 bases from J, the gap between germline ends came to 16 bases. CDR3 DNA sequence: TGTGCCATCAGTGATGCGGGAGTGGGGAGTACTGAAGCTTTCTTT. It specifies CAISDAGVGSTEAFF.

This rearrangement joins TRBV19 to TRBJ1-3; D not certain. V dropped 10 bases and J dropped 4 bases, with 8 bases sitting between them. Germline CDR1 reads LNHDA; CDR2 reads SQIVND (reference sequence). This CDR3 comprises 11 residues. CDR3 residues: CATSQGNTIYF. The CDR3 DNA reads TGTGCCACCTCACAAGGAAACACCATATATTTT.

The chain has TRBV4-1 and TRBJ1-4; tentatively, D is TRBD1 (5 bases). The V end was cut by 1 base, the J end by 8 bases, with 17 bases between. CDR3 length: 16 residues. Germline V gives CDR1 MGHRA, CDR2 YSYEKL. CDR3 sequence: CASSQGQGGKGEKLFF. The CDR3 DNA follows: TGCGCCAGCAGCCAAGGGCAGGGTGGTAAAGGGGAAAAACTGTTTTTT.

Only one count was recorded for this clone. The chain combines TRBV30 with TRBJ1-4; D may be TRBD1 (5 bases). The CDR3 covers 14 residues. V gave up 5 bases and J gave up 4 bases, with 14 bases separating them. Germline values: CDR1 GTSNPN, CDR2 SVGIG (reference sequence). This CDR3 is CAWGRGIGNEKLFF. The CDR3 DNA reads TGTGCCTGGGGGCGGGGGATCGGTAATGAAAAACTGTTTTTT. The variable domain in full, completed from reference TRBV30 and TRBJ1-4, reads SQTIHQWPATLVQPVGSPLSLECTVEGTSNPNLYWYRQAAGRGLQLLFYSVGIGQISSEVPQNLSASRPQDRQFILSSKKLLLSDSGFYLCAWGRGIGNEKLFFGSGTQLSVL.

J is TRBJ2-7 and V is TRBV19, with D uncertain. CDR3 length: 14 amino acids. The V gene's germline CDR1 is LNHDA and CDR2 SQIVND (reference sequence). The V end lost 4 bases, the J end lost 2 bases, and 12 bases lay between the germline ends. Here the CDR3 reads CASSTFLGAYEQYF. The CDR3 DNA sequence: TGTGCCAGTAGTACCTTTCTAGGAGCCTACGAGCAGTACTTC.

The rearrangement joins TRBV1 to TRBJ2-1; TRBD2 is taken as the D call from the table, unchecked against the DNA. TRBV1 is assigned pseudogene status. The CDR3 has 18 residues. The CDR3 DNA reads TGCACCAGCAGCCAAAGGGGGACTAGCGGGGGGAAGTACAATGAGCAGTTCTTC. This sequence encodes CTSSQRGTSGGKYNEQFF.

The genes are TRBV7-2 and TRBJ2-1, with 8 bases identical to TRBD2. Germline assignment: CDR1 SGHTA and CDR2 FQGNSA. After removal of 4 bases from V and 2 bases from J, the junction contained 7 bases not matched to a gene. This CDR3 is 16 amino acids long. The CDR3 DNA reads TGTGCCAGCAGCTCCTTAGCGGGATTGACCTACAATGAGCAGTTCTTC. This sequence encodes CASSSLAGLTYNEQFF.

This CDR3 is CASSLAGTPYNEQFF. CDR3 DNA: TGTGCCAGCAGCTTGGCGGGTACCCCGTACAATGAGCAGTTCTTC. The chain combines TRBV5-6 with TRBJ2-1; no reliable D call. This CDR3 has 15 residues. Per germline, CDR1 SGHDT and CDR2 YYEEEE. With 0 bases removed from V and 4 bases from J, the gap between germline ends came to 11 bases.

J is TRBJ2-5 and V is TRBV7-6; D unresolved. Germline CDR1 SGHVS, CDR2 FNYEAQ. Trimming removed 3 bases from V and 5 bases from J, with 10 bases in between. This CDR3 region has 13 residues. The DNA for the CDR3 is TGTGCCAGCAGCTTTCCCGGGTCTGAGACCCAGTACTTC. As protein: CASSFPGSETQYF.

This chain joins TRBV5-6 and TRBJ2-7; 11 bases map to TRBD2. The CDR3 runs to 13 residues. Germline values: CDR1 SGHDT, CDR2 YYEEEE. J gave up 5 bases and V 3 bases, and 1 base lay outside the gene matches. The CDR3 region has the DNA TGTGCCAGCAGCTCGGGACTAGCGGACGAGCAGTACTTC. Encoded protein: CASSSGLADEQYF.

This rearrangement joins TRBV15 to TRBJ1-5; D possibly corresponds to TRBD1 (6 bases). The CDR3 runs to 16 residues. In germline, CDR1 is LNHNV, CDR2 YYDKDF (reference sequence). With 0 bases removed from V and 6 bases from J, the gap between germline ends came to 15 bases. The CDR3 coding sequence is TGTGCCACCAGCAGAGAACGGCAGGGGAGCGGTCAGCCCCAGCATTTT. The encoded protein is CATSRERQGSGQPQHF.